This T cell receptor (beta chain) was sequenced in a study of CD8 T cells in Susac syndrome. TCR beta sequences were obtained from blood CD8+ and CD4+ T cells. V was pared by 3 bases and J by 5 bases, with 11 bases between. The germline V gene encodes CDR1 SGDLS and CDR2 YYNGEE. The CDR3 runs 13 residues. With random hexamers, reverse transcription was performed on about 0.45 to 1 ug of RNA. In TCRdb, the immunoSEQ multiplex PCR reads were re-called with MiXCR into one record per CDR3 protein. The table has around 160,000 distinct CDR3 sequences, around 94% seen once. Sequenced: CD4+ T cells from PBMCs. The V gene is TRBV9, the J gene TRBJ2-5; D is unresolved. The TCR originated in a human donor in good health. For the CDR3, the DNA is TGTGCCAGCAGCGCCGCCGTCGGGGAGACCCAGTACTTC. Its translation is CASSAAVGETQYF.